What follows are 18 T cell receptor beta chains derived from one specimen sequenced in a study of blood T cells in healthy people across ages. A second roughly 6 to 11 cycle PCR used barcoded and J-beta primers. From the 5' RACE reads, TCRdb called clonotypes with MiXCR, one entry per CDR3 protein. The table lists fewer than 950,000 distinct CDR3 sequences, roughly 34% of them singletons. The sequencing sample was made of blood. These receptors all come from a man in his late teens or twenties in good health.

The rearrangement joins TRBV6-2 or TRBV6-3 to TRBJ1-6, with D uncertain. Trimming removed 2 bases at V and 9 bases at J, with 14 bases between. The CDR3 has 15 residues. Per germline, CDR1 MNHEY and CDR2 SVGEGT. CDR3 in amino acids: CASSYREARFSPLHF. The CDR3 DNA reads TGTGCCAGCAGTTACCGTGAGGCGCGGTTTTCACCCCTCCACTTT.

This chain connects TRBV6-1 to TRBJ2-7; 11 bases fit TRBD2. V trimming: 4 bases; J trimming: 7 bases; junction bases outside the gene matches: 12. The CDR3 covers 16 residues. Germline V gene sequence: CDR1 MNHNS, CDR2 SASEGT. The CDR3 here is CASSVRLTSGDGEQYF. CDR3 sequence (DNA): TGTGCCAGCAGTGTTCGCTTGACTAGCGGGGATGGAGAGCAGTACTTC.

This chain joins TRBV3-1 and TRBJ1-1; the D is unclear. CDR3 length: 14 residues. Per the germline V gene, CDR1 is LGHDT and CDR2 is YNNKEL (reference sequence). The ends were cut back, 1 base at V and 3 bases at J, with 9 bases in the middle. In DNA form, the CDR3 reads TGTGCCAGCAGCCAAGGACCGGGAGACACTGAAGCTTTCTTT. This codes for CASSQGPGDTEAFF.

This clonotype was seen more than once but under ten times. V is TRBV20-1 and J is TRBJ2-3; no clear D. This CDR3 has 13 residues. Germline lookup yields CDR1 DFQATT and CDR2 SNEGSKA (reference sequence). V was shortened by 3 bases and J by 4 bases, with 11 bases between the two germline ends. CDR3 protein: CSASPRGSDTQYF. The DNA of the CDR3 is TGCAGTGCTAGCCCTAGAGGATCAGATACGCAGTATTTT.

The table lists this clonotype with a few counts. The chain carries TRBV30 and TRBJ1-1, with D uncertain. V lost 2 bases to trimming and J lost 8 bases, with 12 bases between them. Germline lookup yields CDR1 GTSNPN and CDR2 SVGIG (reference sequence). The CDR3 contains 12 residues. CDR3 protein: CAWSRPLREAFF. Here the CDR3 DNA reads TGTGCCTGGAGTCGTCCCCTAAGGGAAGCTTTCTTT.

As concerns this clonotype: A much larger clone sits a single nucleotide away, making a read error possible. The chain links TRBV20-1 to TRBJ1-5; 9 nucleotides align to TRBD1. The V gene end was trimmed by 7 bases and the J gene end by 9 bases; junction bases not matched to a gene: 13. Germline V gives CDR1 DFQATT, CDR2 SNEGSKA (reference sequence). This CDR3 spans 14 amino acids. For the CDR3, the DNA is TGCAGTGTTAGGGGGACAGGGCCCAGGACGCCCCAGCATTTT. It is translated as CSVRGTGPRTPQHF.

This clonotype was observed at least ten times. The rearrangement joins TRBV20-1 to TRBJ2-1, with D perhaps matching TRBD1 or TRBD2 (5 bases each). The V gene lost 2 bases and the J gene lost 4 bases, with 15 bases spanning the gap. This CDR3 spans 15 amino acids. The germline gives CDR1 DFQATT, CDR2 SNEGSKA (reference sequence). The CDR3 region has the DNA TGCAGTGCTAGATCCGGGACCGGAGAATACAATGAGCAGTTCTTC. Translating gives CSARSGTGEYNEQFF.

This clonotype was seen just once. This chain joins TRBV12-3 or TRBV12-4 and TRBJ1-1; 11 bases agree with TRBD1. CDR3 length equals 16 residues. V was clipped by 4 bases and J by 4 bases; unmatched bases: 8. As DNA, the CDR3 is TGTGCCAGCAGTTCCGGACAGGGGGCAGTTGGCACTGAAGCTTTCTTT. Residues: CASSSGQGAVGTEAFF.

The chain recombines TRBV4-2 with TRBJ1-5; possible D gene TRBD1, 6 bases. The CDR3 spans 16 residues. Trimming removed 1 base from V and 3 bases from J, with 13 bases in between. Germline loops: CDR1 LGHNA, CDR2 YNFKEQ. DNA of the CDR3: TGTGCCAGCAGCCAAGTTACAGGGAGGGTCAATCAGCCCCAGCATTTT. Its protein product is CASSQVTGRVNQPQHF.

The chain has TRBV11-2 and TRBJ2-7; D is unresolved. From germline, CDR1 is SGHAT and CDR2 FQNNGV. V dropped 4 bases and J dropped 3 bases, with 7 bases sitting between them. The CDR3 totals 12 residues. Written as DNA, the CDR3 is TGTGCCAGCAGCTCCCAGCTCTACGAGCAGTACTTC. Its translation is CASSSQLYEQYF.

This clonotype was seen only a few times. The V gene is TRBV12-3 or TRBV12-4, the J gene TRBJ1-1, with D uncertain. Trimming pared 6 bases from V and 7 bases from J, leaving 15 bases between. The CDR3 contains 13 residues. The CDR3 DNA reads as TGTGCCAGCAGCCCTTCGATCGGCTATGAAGCTTTCTTT. Amino acids: CASSPSIGYEAFF.

This clonotype has only a few counts. The chain couples TRBV6-1 to TRBJ1-1; D gene uncertain. This CDR3 is 18 amino acids long. Trimming stripped 0 bases from V and 1 base from J, with 18 bases between. The V gene's germline CDR1 is MNHNS and CDR2 SASEGT. The CDR3 sequence: CASSEALGSTSTNTEAFF. The CDR3 DNA follows: TGTGCCAGCAGTGAAGCGCTCGGCAGTACATCCACGAACACTGAAGCTTTCTTT.

The gene calls are TRBV6-2 or TRBV6-3 and TRBJ2-3; D not certain. This CDR3 region has 14 residues. CDR1 is MNHEY, CDR2 SVGEGT, per germline. V lost 7 bases and J 4 bases, leaving 15 bases between the germline ends. The CDR3 DNA follows: TGTGCCAGCAACTGGAGCCCCGGCGCAGATACGCAGTATTTT. It yields the protein CASNWSPGADTQYF.

The sample holds a few counts of this clonotype. One end of the junction does not line up with germline, which may come from a read error. This rearrangement joins TRBV4-3 to TRBJ1-2; D remains unclear. The V gene's germline CDR1 is LGHNA and CDR2 YSLEER. CDR3 length equals 15 residues. The CDR3 sequence: CASSQDGVRHYGYTF. CDR3 nucleotides: TGCGCCAGCAGCCAAGACGGCGTCAGGCACTATGGTTACACCTTC.

V is TRBV20-1 and J is TRBJ2-3; a possible D gene is TRBD1 (6 bases). Germline lookup yields CDR1 DFQATT and CDR2 SNEGSKA (reference sequence). This CDR3 region has 14 residues. V was trimmed by 1 base and J by 3 bases, leaving 11 bases between them. This CDR3 is CSARAGTRTDTQYF. The CDR3 coding sequence is TGCAGTGCTAGAGCCGGGACAAGGACAGATACGCAGTATTTT.

This clonotype was seen only a few times. CDR3 amino acids: CASSQGTGDNEQYF. In nucleotides, the CDR3 is TGTGCCAGCAGCCAAGGGACAGGAGACAATGAGCAGTACTTC. V gene TRBV4-2 combines with J gene TRBJ2-7; 7 bases agree with TRBD1. CDR1 is LGHNA, CDR2 YNFKEQ, per germline. CDR3 length equals 14 residues. V was pared by 1 base and J by 7 bases, with 7 bases of the junction left unmatched.

As concerns this clonotype: A much larger clone differs by one base, so this may be a read error. As DNA, the CDR3 is TGTGCCAGCACCGGAAGGGGGGAACATGGGCAGTTCTTC. Amino acids: CASTGRGEHGQFF. The rearrangement joins TRBV6-5 to TRBJ2-1; D may be TRBD1 or TRBD2 (6 bases each). The CDR3 consists of 13 residues. Germline V gene sequence: CDR1 MNHEY, CDR2 SVGAGI. The V gene lost 7 bases and the J gene lost 12 bases, with 19 bases spanning the gap.

The gene calls are TRBV20-1 and TRBJ2-2; TRBD2 matches at 10 bases. The germline CDR1 and CDR2 sequences are DFQATT and SNEGSKA (reference sequence). The CDR3 is 18 amino acids. The J segment lost 1 base and the V segment lost 3 bases, leaving 11 bases of the junction unmatched. This chain's CDR3 is CSARSLAGAILNTGELFF. The DNA for the CDR3 is TGCAGTGCTAGGTCGCTAGCGGGGGCAATTCTGAACACCGGGGAGCTGTTTTTT.